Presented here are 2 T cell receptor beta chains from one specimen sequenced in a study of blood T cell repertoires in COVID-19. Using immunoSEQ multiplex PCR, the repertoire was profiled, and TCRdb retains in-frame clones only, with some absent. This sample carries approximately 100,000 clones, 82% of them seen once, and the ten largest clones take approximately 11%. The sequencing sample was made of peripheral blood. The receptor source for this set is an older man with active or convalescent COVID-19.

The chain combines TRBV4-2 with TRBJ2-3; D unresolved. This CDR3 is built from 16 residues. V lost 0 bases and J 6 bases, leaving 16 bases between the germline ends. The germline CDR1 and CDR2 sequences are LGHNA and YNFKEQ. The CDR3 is CASSQDVAGAYDTQYF. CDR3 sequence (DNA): TGTGCCAGCAGCCAAGATGTGGCTGGAGCATATGATACGCAGTATTTT.

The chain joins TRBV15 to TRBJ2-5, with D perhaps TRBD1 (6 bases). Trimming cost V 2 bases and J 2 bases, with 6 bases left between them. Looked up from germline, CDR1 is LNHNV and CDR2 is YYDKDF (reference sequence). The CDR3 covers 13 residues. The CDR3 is CATSRRGQETQYF. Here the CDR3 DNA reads TGTGCCACCAGCAGAAGGGGGCAAGAGACCCAGTACTTC. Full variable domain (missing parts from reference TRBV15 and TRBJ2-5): DAMVIQNPRYQVTQFGKPVTLSCSQTLNHNVMYWYQQKSSQAPKLLFHYYDKDFNNEADTPDNFQSRRPNTSFCFLDIRSPGLGDTAMYLCATSRRGQETQYFGPGTRLLVL.